The T cell receptor beta chain under discussion was sequenced for a study of T cells in Graves' hyperthyroidism and ophthalmopathy. Study-wide background: Peripheral blood sampling occurred at initial diagnosis, before any treatment.

Notes on this clonotype: One end of the junction varies from germline; a read error may be responsible.

Germline CDR1 reads SNHLY; CDR2 reads FYNNEI. The CDR3 is 13 residues long. Diagnostic decisions used clinical symptoms, serum thyroxine and TRAb, thyroid ultrasound and orbital computed tomography. Regions amplified from RNA transcripts were the TCR beta CDR3 regions. During a first-round RT-PCR of the TCR CDR3, the HTBI primer set was used. TCRdb passed the multiplex PCR reads through MiXCR, listing each CDR3 protein once. This table holds around 500,000 distinct CDR3 sequences, 12% to 15% found once. The origin of this receptor is a woman aged 40 to 50 with Graves' hyperthyroidism. V usage is TRBV2 and J usage is TRBJ1-5; D is unclear. Sequenced: blood. CDR3 sequence reads: CASSVTARKPPHF. The CDR3 coding sequence is TGTGCCAGCAGTGTAACCGCAAGAAAGCCCCCGCATTTT.